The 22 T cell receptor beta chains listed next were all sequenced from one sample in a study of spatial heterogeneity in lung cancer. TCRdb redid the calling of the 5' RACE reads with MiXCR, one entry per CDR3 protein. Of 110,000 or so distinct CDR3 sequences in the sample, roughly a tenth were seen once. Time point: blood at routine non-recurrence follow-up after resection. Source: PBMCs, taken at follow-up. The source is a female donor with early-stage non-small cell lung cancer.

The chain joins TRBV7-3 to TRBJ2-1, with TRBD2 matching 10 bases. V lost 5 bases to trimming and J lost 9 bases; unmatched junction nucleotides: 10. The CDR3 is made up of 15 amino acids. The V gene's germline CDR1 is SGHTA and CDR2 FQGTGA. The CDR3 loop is CASSPSGTSAGEQFF. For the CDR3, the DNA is TGTGCCAGCAGCCCGTCCGGGACTAGCGCCGGTGAGCAGTTCTTC. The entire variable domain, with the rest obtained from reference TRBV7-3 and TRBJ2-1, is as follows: GAGVSQTPSNKVTEKGKYVELRCDPISGHTALYWYRQSLGQGPEFLIYFQGTGAADDSGLPNDRFFAVRPEGSVSTLKIQRTERGDSAVYLCASSPSGTSAGEQFFGPGTRLTVL.

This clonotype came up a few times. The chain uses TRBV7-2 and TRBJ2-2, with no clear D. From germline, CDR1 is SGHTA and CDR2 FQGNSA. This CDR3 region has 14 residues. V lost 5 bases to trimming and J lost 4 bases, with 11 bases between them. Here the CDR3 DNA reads TGTGCCAGCAGCAAGACGGATTTCACCGGGGAGCTGTTTTTT. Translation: CASSKTDFTGELFF.

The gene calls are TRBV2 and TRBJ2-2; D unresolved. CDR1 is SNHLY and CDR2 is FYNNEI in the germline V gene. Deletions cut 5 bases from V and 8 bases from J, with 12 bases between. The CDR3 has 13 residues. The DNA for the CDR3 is TGTGCCAGCAGTTTCTCGCGTGTGGGGGAGCTGTTTTTT. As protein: CASSFSRVGELFF.

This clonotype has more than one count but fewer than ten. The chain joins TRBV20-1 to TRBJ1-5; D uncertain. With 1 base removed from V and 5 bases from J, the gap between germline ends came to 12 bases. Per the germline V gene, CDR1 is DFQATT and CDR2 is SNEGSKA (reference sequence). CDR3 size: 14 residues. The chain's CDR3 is CSARVTGLDQPQHF. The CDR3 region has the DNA TGCAGTGCTAGAGTTACCGGGTTAGATCAGCCCCAGCATTTT.

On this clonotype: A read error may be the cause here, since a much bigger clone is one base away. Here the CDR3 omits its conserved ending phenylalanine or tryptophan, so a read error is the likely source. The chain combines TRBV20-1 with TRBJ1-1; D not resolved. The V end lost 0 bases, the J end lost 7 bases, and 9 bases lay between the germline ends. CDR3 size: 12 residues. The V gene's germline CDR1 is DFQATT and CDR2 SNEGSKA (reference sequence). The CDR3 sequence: CSARDVGDEAFY. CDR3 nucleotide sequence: TGCAGTGCTAGAGATGTGGGAGATGAAGCTTTCTAT.

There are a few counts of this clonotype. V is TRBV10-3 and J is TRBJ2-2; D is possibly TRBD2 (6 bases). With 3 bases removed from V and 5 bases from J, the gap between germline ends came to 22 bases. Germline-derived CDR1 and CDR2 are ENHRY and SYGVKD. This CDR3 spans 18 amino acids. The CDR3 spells CAISESPGRGYRTGELFF. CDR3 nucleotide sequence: TGTGCCATCAGTGAATCCCCAGGCCGGGGGTACAGGACCGGGGAGCTGTTTTTT.

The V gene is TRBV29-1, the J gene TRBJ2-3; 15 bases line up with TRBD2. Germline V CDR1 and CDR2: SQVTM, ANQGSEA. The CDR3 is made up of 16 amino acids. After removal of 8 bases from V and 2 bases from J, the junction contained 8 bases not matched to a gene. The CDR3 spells CSLKGLAGGPTDTQYF. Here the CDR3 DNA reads TGCAGCTTGAAAGGACTAGCGGGAGGGCCCACAGATACGCAGTATTTT.

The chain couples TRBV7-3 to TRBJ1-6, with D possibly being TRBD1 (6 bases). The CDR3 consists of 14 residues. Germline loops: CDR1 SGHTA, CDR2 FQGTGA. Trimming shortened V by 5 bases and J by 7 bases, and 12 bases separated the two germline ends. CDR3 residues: CASSPQGKNSPLHF. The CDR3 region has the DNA TGTGCCAGCAGCCCGCAGGGGAAGAATTCACCCCTCCACTTT. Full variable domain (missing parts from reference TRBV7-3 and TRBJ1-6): GAGVSQTPSNKVTEKGKYVELRCDPISGHTALYWYRQSLGQGPEFLIYFQGTGAADDSGLPNDRFFAVRPEGSVSTLKIQRTERGDSAVYLCASSPQGKNSPLHFGNGTRLTVT.

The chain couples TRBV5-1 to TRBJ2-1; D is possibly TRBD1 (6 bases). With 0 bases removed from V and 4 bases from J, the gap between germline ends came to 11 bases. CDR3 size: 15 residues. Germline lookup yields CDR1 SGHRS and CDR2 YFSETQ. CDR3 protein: CASSLAGTPYNEQFF. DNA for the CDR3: TGCGCCAGCAGCTTGGCCGGGACACCTTACAATGAGCAGTTCTTC.

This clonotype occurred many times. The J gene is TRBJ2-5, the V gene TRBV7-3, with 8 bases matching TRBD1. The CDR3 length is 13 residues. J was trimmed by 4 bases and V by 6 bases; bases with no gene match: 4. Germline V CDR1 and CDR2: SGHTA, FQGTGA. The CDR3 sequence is CASSHDRGETQYF. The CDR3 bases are TGTGCCAGCAGTCATGACAGGGGAGAGACCCAGTACTTC.

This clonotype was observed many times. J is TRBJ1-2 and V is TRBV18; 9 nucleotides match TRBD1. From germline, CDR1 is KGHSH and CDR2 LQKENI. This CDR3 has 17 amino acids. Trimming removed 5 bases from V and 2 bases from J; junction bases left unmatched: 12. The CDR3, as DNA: TGTGCCAGCTCAGAATTAAGGGACAGGGCCTGGAACTATGGCTACACCTTC. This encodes CASSELRDRAWNYGYTF.

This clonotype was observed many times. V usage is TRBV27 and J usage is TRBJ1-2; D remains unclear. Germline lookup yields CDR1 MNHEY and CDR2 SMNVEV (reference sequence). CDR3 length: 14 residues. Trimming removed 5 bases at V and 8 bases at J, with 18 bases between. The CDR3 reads CASSRSGYREGYTF. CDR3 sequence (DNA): TGTGCCAGCAGTCGCTCGGGGTATAGGGAGGGCTACACCTTC.

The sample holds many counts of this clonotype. CDR3 protein: CSAPDRGNTEAFF. DNA for the CDR3: TGCAGTGCTCCGGACAGGGGGAACACTGAAGCTTTCTTT. J is TRBJ1-1 and V is TRBV20-1; 9 bases line up with TRBD1. The trim removed 5 bases at V and 1 base at J, leaving 2 bases unmatched. The CDR3 covers 13 residues. Germline assignment: CDR1 DFQATT and CDR2 SNEGSKA (reference sequence).

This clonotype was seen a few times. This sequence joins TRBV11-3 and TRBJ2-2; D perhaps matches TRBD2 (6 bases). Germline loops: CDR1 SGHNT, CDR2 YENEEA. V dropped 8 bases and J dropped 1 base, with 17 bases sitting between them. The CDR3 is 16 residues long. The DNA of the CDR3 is TGTGCCAGCGGCACACCCAACGGGAGGAACACCGGGGAGCTGTTTTTT. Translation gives CASGTPNGRNTGELFF.

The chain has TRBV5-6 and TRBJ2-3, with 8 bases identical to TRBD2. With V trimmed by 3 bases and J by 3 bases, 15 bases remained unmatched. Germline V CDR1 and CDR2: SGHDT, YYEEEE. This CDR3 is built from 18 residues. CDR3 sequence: CASSSPRLGLASTDTQYF. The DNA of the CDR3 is TGTGCCAGCAGCTCACCCAGGCTAGGACTAGCATCGACAGATACGCAGTATTTT.

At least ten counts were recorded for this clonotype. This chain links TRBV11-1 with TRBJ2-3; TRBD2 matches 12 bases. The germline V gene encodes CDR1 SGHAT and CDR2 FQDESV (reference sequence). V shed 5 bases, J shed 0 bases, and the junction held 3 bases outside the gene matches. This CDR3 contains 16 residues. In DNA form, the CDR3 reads TGTGCCAGCAGCCGACTAGCGGGAGCGAGCACAGATACGCAGTATTTT. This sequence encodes CASSRLAGASTDTQYF.

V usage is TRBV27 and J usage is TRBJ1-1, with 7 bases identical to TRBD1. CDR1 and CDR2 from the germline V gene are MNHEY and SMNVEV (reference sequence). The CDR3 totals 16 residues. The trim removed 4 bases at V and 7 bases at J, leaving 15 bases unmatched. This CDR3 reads CASSSQIGGGHIEAFF. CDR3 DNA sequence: TGTGCCAGCAGTTCTCAGATCGGAGGGGGCCACATTGAAGCTTTCTTT.

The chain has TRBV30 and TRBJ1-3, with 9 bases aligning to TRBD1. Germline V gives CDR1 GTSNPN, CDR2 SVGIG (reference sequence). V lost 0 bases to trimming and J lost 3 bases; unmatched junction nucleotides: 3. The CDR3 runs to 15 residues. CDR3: CAWSVGQGSGNTIYF. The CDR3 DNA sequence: TGTGCCTGGAGTGTAGGACAGGGGAGTGGAAACACCATATATTTT.

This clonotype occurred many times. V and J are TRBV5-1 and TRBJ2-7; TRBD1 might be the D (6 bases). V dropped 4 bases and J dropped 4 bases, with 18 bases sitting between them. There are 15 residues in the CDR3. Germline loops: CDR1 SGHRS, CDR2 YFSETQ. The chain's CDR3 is CASSPGQGSVYEQYF. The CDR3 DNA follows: TGCGCCAGCAGCCCAGGCCAGGGGTCGGTGTACGAGCAGTACTTC.

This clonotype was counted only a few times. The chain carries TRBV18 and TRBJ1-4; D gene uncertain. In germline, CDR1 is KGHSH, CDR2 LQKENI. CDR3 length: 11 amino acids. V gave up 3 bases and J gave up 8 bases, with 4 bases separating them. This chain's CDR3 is CASSPGEKLFF. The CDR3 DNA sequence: TGTGCCAGCTCACCTGGAGAAAAACTGTTTTTT.

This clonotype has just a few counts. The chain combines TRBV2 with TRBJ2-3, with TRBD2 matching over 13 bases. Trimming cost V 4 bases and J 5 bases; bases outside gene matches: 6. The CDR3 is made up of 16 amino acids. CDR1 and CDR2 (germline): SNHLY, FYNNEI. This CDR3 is CASSGGLAGAGDTQYF. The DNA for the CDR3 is TGTGCCAGCAGTGGAGGACTAGCGGGAGCCGGAGATACGCAGTATTTT.

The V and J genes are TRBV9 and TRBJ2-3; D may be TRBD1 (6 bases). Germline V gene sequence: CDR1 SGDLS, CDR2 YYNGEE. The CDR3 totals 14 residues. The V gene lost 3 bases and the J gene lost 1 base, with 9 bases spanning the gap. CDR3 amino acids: CASSATGRTDTQYF. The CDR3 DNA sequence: TGTGCCAGCAGCGCGACAGGTCGCACAGATACGCAGTATTTT.